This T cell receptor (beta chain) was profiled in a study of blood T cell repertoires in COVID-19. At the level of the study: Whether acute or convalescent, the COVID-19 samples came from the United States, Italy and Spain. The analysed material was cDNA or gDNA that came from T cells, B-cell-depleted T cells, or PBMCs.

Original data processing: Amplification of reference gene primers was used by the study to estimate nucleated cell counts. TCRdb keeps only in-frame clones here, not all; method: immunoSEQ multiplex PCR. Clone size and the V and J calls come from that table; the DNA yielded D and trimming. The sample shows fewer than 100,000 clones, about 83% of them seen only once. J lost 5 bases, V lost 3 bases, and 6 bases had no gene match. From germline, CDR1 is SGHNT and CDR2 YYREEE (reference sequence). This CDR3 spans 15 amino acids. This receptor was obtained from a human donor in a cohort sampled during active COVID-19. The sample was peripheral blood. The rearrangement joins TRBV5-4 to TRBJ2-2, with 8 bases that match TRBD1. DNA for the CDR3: TGTGCCAGCAGCTCGCGGACAGGGCGGACCGGGGAGCTGTTTTTT. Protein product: CASSSRTGRTGELFF.